A single sample is the source of the 25 T cell receptor beta chains below, sequenced in a study of CD8 T cells in Susac syndrome. With random hexamers, reverse transcription was performed on roughly 0.45 to 1 ug of RNA. Via MiXCR, TCRdb re-called the immunoSEQ multiplex PCR reads, giving one row per CDR3 protein. The table records 200,000 to 250,000 distinct CDR3 sequences, around 96% of them present only once. Sequences were obtained from CD4+ T cells from PBMCs. These receptors were collected from a human donor with multiple sclerosis.

V is TRBV5-1 and J is TRBJ2-7; no reliable D call. Looked up from germline, CDR1 is SGHRS and CDR2 is YFSETQ. This CDR3 has 12 residues. The V end lost 1 base, the J end lost 5 bases, and 7 bases lay between the germline ends. Here the CDR3 reads CASSLSWNEQYF. Written as DNA, the CDR3 is TGCGCCAGCAGCTTGTCATGGAACGAGCAGTACTTC.

The rearrangement links TRBV9 to TRBJ2-7; D is possibly TRBD2 (6 bases). CDR1 and CDR2 from the germline V gene are SGDLS and YYNGEE. CDR3 size: 13 residues. The V end was cut by 2 bases, the J end by 6 bases, with 12 bases between. The CDR3 sequence: CASSVADGSEQYF. The CDR3 DNA reads as TGTGCCAGCAGCGTCGCGGACGGGAGCGAGCAGTACTTC.

The J gene is TRBJ1-1, the V gene TRBV3-1; D gene uncertain. CDR3 length equals 15 residues. With 1 base removed from V and 4 bases from J, the gap between germline ends came to 13 bases. The germline gives CDR1 LGHDT, CDR2 YNNKEL (reference sequence). CDR3 residues: CASSQGRGGSTEAFF. CDR3 DNA: TGTGCCAGCAGCCAAGGGCGGGGAGGAAGCACTGAAGCTTTCTTT.

This chain uses TRBV23-1 with TRBJ2-7; 12 positions match TRBD1. TRBV23-1 is noted as an ORF with a role that remains uncertain. The junction had 7 bases not matched to a gene; V was cut back by 4 bases and J by 6 bases. The CDR3 sequence is 15 residues long. The CDR3 sequence is CASSRAGTGGPEQYF. In DNA, the CDR3 is TGCGCCAGCAGTCGAGCCGGGACAGGGGGCCCCGAGCAGTACTTC.

The genes are TRBV18 and TRBJ2-7, with D possibly being TRBD1 or TRBD2 (5 bases each). CDR1 is KGHSH, CDR2 LQKENI, per germline. V was cut by 1 base and J by 5 bases, with 9 bases left in between. This CDR3 comprises 13 residues. The CDR3 nucleotides are TGTGCCAGCTCACCACGGGGGATTGACGAGCAGTACTTC. Its translation is CASSPRGIDEQYF. The whole variable domain, remainder taken from reference TRBV18 and TRBJ2-7, is NAGVMQNPRHLVRRRGQEARLRCSPMKGHSHVYWYRQLPEEGLKFMVYLQKENIIDESGMPKERFSAEFPKEGPSILRIQQVVRGDSAAYFCASSPRGIDEQYFGPGTRLTVT.

The chain is built from TRBV9 and TRBJ2-2; 7 positions match TRBD1. The V gene end was trimmed by 4 bases and the J gene end by 0 bases; junction bases not matched to a gene: 9. Germline CDR1 SGDLS, CDR2 YYNGEE. The CDR3 sequence is 17 residues long. The CDR3 spells CASSPRGGQTNTGELFF. The CDR3 DNA reads as TGTGCCAGCAGCCCCAGAGGGGGACAGACGAACACCGGGGAGCTGTTTTTT. The full variable domain, with the rest looked up from reference TRBV9 and TRBJ2-2, is DSGVTQTPKHLITATGQRVTLRCSPRSGDLSVYWYQQSLDQGLQFLIQYYNGEERAKGNILERFSAQQFPDLHSELNLSSLELGDSALYFCASSPRGGQTNTGELFFGEGSRLTVL.

This chain links TRBV6-5 with TRBJ1-2, with 7 bases lining up with TRBD1. CDR3 length: 13 residues. J lost 5 bases, V lost 8 bases, and 8 bases had no gene match. CDR1 is MNHEY and CDR2 is SVGAGI in the germline V gene. This chain's CDR3 is CASQQGSGYGYTF. The CDR3 DNA sequence: TGTGCCAGCCAACAGGGGTCTGGGTATGGCTACACCTTC.

V and J are TRBV29-1 and TRBJ1-2; D is possibly TRBD1 (5 bases). The length of the CDR3 is 15 residues. Trimming removed 6 bases at V and 0 bases at J, with 17 bases between. From germline, CDR1 is SQVTM and CDR2 ANQGSEA. DNA of the CDR3: TGCAGCGTCTCGGATTCGGGGGGAACTAACTATGGCTACACCTTC. This encodes CSVSDSGGTNYGYTF.

The gene calls are TRBV10-3 and TRBJ2-1; D not resolved. Germline values: CDR1 ENHRY, CDR2 SYGVKD. This CDR3 contains 14 residues. V lost 5 bases and J lost 0, with 8 bases in between. This chain's CDR3 is CAISPLSSYNEQFF. DNA for the CDR3: TGTGCCATCAGTCCTCTCAGCTCCTACAATGAGCAGTTCTTC.

This clonotype was counted a single time. The chain has TRBV20-1 and TRBJ1-1; no firm D call. CDR3 length equals 16 residues. The V end lost 3 bases, the J end lost 1 base, and 18 bases lay between the germline ends. Per germline, CDR1 DFQATT and CDR2 SNEGSKA (reference sequence). CDR3 sequence: CSARGTQRSKNTEAFF. The CDR3 DNA sequence: TGCAGTGCTAGGGGCACACAGAGGTCGAAGAACACTGAAGCTTTCTTT.

This chain joins TRBV6-1 and TRBJ2-6; 9 nucleotides match TRBD1. The CDR3 is made up of 16 amino acids. Looked up from germline, CDR1 is MNHNS and CDR2 is SASEGT. V lost 5 bases to trimming and J lost 2 bases; unmatched junction nucleotides: 4. The CDR3 loop is CASSRTGVAGANVLTF. In nucleotides, the CDR3 is TGTGCCAGCAGTCGGACAGGGGTGGCTGGGGCCAACGTCCTGACTTTC.

As DNA, the CDR3 is TGTGCCAGCAGCCAAGATTGGAGGTTAGGCGGGGAGCTGTTTTTT. Protein sequence: CASSQDWRLGGELFF. The chain uses TRBV4-2 and TRBJ2-2; TRBD2 is a possible D gene (5 bases). The CDR3 totals 15 residues. Germline CDR1 and CDR2: LGHNA and YNFKEQ. Trimming cost V 0 bases and J 7 bases, with 12 bases left between them.

The V gene is TRBV20-1, the J gene TRBJ2-2; D is unresolved. Germline CDR1 DFQATT, CDR2 SNEGSKA (reference sequence). V was cut by 6 bases and J by 1 base, with 9 bases left in between. This CDR3 contains 13 residues. In DNA form, the CDR3 reads TGCAGTGCGACGGACGGGAACACCGGGGAGCTGTTTTTT. It is translated as CSATDGNTGELFF.

V and J are TRBV12-3 or TRBV12-4 and TRBJ1-2, with 7 nucleotides matching TRBD1. The V and J ends lost 6 bases and 3 bases, in that order; junction bases with no gene match: 4. The CDR3 contains 13 residues. CDR3: CASSADRYYGYTF. In nucleotides, the CDR3 is TGTGCCAGCAGCGCGGACAGGTACTATGGCTACACCTTC.

V usage is TRBV12-3 or TRBV12-4 and J usage is TRBJ2-3; 8 positions match TRBD1. This CDR3 is built from 17 residues. V was clipped by 5 bases and J by 4 bases; unmatched bases: 14. CDR3 nucleotides: TGTGCCAGCAGTACGTACCCAGGGGGCGAAAACGCAGATACGCAGTATTTT. Protein: CASSTYPGGENADTQYF.

This clonotype has just one count. J is TRBJ1-5 and V is TRBV28; TRBD1 might be the D (5 bases). Trimming removed 10 bases at V and 6 bases at J, with 19 bases between. This CDR3 comprises 14 residues. CDR1 is MDHEN, CDR2 SYDVKM, per germline. Here the CDR3 reads CATISGRGRQPQHF. DNA of the CDR3: TGTGCCACCATCTCGGGGCGAGGCCGTCAGCCCCAGCATTTT. The variable domain in full, with the rest retrieved from reference TRBV28 and TRBJ1-5, is DVKVTQSSRYLVKRTGEKVFLECVQDMDHENMFWYRQDPGLGLRLIYFSYDVKMKEKGDIPEGYSVSREKKERFSLILESASTNQTSMYLCATISGRGRQPQHFGDGTRLSIL.

The rearrangement uses TRBV3-1 and TRBJ2-2; 8 positions match TRBD1. V trimming: 2 bases; J trimming: 6 bases; junction bases outside the gene matches: 5. Germline loops: CDR1 LGHDT, CDR2 YNNKEL (reference sequence). The CDR3 spans 15 residues. In DNA form, the CDR3 reads TGTGCCAGCAGCCAAAGGACAGGGTTCGCCGGGGAGCTGTTTTTT. Translation gives CASSQRTGFAGELFF.

This chain connects TRBV20-1 to TRBJ2-1; 9 bases fit TRBD2. CDR1 and CDR2 (germline): DFQATT, SNEGSKA (reference sequence). The CDR3 spans 14 residues. The trim removed 5 bases at V and 6 bases at J, leaving 8 bases unmatched. The CDR3 region has the DNA TGCAGTGCTCCGATAGCGGGAGTATCCAATGAGCAGTTCTTC. Protein product: CSAPIAGVSNEQFF.

The chain uses TRBV24-1 and TRBJ2-2; D assignment may be TRBD1 or TRBD2 (6 bases each). V was cut by 3 bases and J by 4 bases, with 11 bases left in between. The CDR3 consists of 15 residues. Per the germline V gene, CDR1 is KGHDR and CDR2 is SFDVKD. CDR3 in DNA: TGTGCCACCAGTGATCGTGGGGGGCCCACCGGGGAGCTGTTTTTT. Its translation: CATSDRGGPTGELFF.

This chain's CDR3 is CAWIIQGAWVAFF. CDR3 coding DNA: TGTGCCTGGATCATACAGGGGGCGTGGGTCGCTTTCTTT. This chain links TRBV30 with TRBJ1-1; 9 bases map to TRBD1. From germline, CDR1 is GTSNPN and CDR2 SVGIG (reference sequence). V lost 4 bases and J lost 11; bases outside the gene matches: 11. The CDR3 loop spans 13 amino acids.

The rearrangement links TRBV28 to TRBJ2-7; 13 bases are shared with TRBD2. The CDR3 is 14 amino acids. Losses at the gene ends were 7 bases for V and 8 bases for J; bases not matched to a gene: 8. The V gene's germline CDR1 is MDHEN and CDR2 SYDVKM. The CDR3 region is CASIPGTSGKKQYF. The CDR3 coding sequence is TGTGCCAGCATTCCCGGGACTAGCGGGAAAAAGCAGTACTTC.

The chain links TRBV20-1 to TRBJ2-7; D perhaps matches TRBD1 (5 bases). There are 17 residues in the CDR3. Trimming cost V 0 bases and J 1 base, with 19 bases left between them. The V gene's germline CDR1 is DFQATT and CDR2 SNEGSKA (reference sequence). The CDR3 loop reads CSARDWGRVDRSYEQYF. CDR3 DNA: TGCAGTGCTAGAGACTGGGGCAGGGTAGACCGATCCTACGAGCAGTACTTC.

This chain uses TRBV20-1 with TRBJ1-2; D is perhaps TRBD1 (6 bases). V shed 7 bases and J shed 6 bases, with 15 bases lying between them. This CDR3 is built from 12 residues. Germline CDR1 and CDR2: DFQATT and SNEGSKA (reference sequence). The CDR3 bases are TGCAGTGTTGGGTTGGGGGGCAATGGCTACACCTTC. Translated, it gives CSVGLGGNGYTF.

V usage is TRBV25-1 and J usage is TRBJ2-3; tentative D call: TRBD2 (5 bases). With 3 bases removed from V and 7 bases from J, the gap between germline ends came to 8 bases. The CDR3 is 12 amino acids. Germline V gives CDR1 MGHDK, CDR2 SYGVNS. This chain's CDR3 is CASSDTGNTQYF. In nucleotides, the CDR3 is TGTGCCAGCAGTGACACGGGGAATACGCAGTATTTT.

The CDR3 sequence is CASSLNRDNEQFF. CDR3 coding DNA: TGTGCCAGCAGCCTTAACAGGGACAATGAGCAGTTCTTC. The J gene is TRBJ2-1, the V gene TRBV7-3; perhaps TRBD1 as D (6 bases). Trimming left V 5 bases short and J 5 bases short, with 10 bases between. The CDR3 is 13 residues long. Germline V CDR1 and CDR2: SGHTA, FQGTGA.